This entry is about one T cell receptor beta chain. The record originates from a study of cytomegalovirus exposure and HLA in healthy donors. 13 Jbeta primers and 60 Vbeta primers were used for the PCR. The method was immunoSEQ multiplex PCR; TCRdb's version includes in-frame clones alone and lacks a portion of them. The table records around 14,000 clones, 55% to 75% of them present only once. This receptor was identified in a woman in her forties or fifties in good health and CMV-seropositive. Sequencing was performed on PBMCs.

The CDR3 DNA sequence: TGCGCCAGCAGTAATCAGGGGAATGAGCAGTTCTTC. It codes for CASSNQGNEQFF. The chain links TRBV5-1 to TRBJ2-1; tentatively, D is TRBD1 (6 bases). The CDR3 is made up of 12 amino acids. V was trimmed by 5 bases and J by 7 bases, leaving 10 bases between them. Germline V CDR1 and CDR2: SGHRS, YFSETQ.